The present T cell receptor (beta chain) was sequenced within a study of control samples from healthy donors and cancer patients (TCRdb year 2020). Library construction relied on the immunoSEQ multiplex PCR assay. The source is immuneACCESS, and TCRdb retained only in-frame sequences with V and J called. Part of the clones is not carried over; for the studies checked, unresolved V genes explain less than half of this, and the remainder is unexplained. This sample is represented by around 150,000 clones; 94% of them were singletons. Around 15% of the sample rests with the top ten. This clone was seen a few times. The clone's antigen remains unknown. The record has no base qualities; no much larger clone is one base away. The CDR3, from cysteine to phenylalanine, totals 16 residues. Here the CDR3 DNA is all that survives: 48 bases in frame from base 1. From the germline V gene, CDR1 is KGHSH and CDR2 is LQKENI. The junction carries 9 bases between V and J, which are trimmed by 1 base and 0 bases respectively.

Material for sequencing was PBMCs. This clonotype originated in a man in his 60s with colorectal cancer. Recombination joined TRBV18 with TRBJ1-4; a confident D gene designation cannot be given. The CDR3 has the sequence CASSPLYTATNEKLFF. The nucleotide sequence reads TGTGCCAGCTCACCACTCTACACAGCAACTAATGAAAAACTGTTTTTT.